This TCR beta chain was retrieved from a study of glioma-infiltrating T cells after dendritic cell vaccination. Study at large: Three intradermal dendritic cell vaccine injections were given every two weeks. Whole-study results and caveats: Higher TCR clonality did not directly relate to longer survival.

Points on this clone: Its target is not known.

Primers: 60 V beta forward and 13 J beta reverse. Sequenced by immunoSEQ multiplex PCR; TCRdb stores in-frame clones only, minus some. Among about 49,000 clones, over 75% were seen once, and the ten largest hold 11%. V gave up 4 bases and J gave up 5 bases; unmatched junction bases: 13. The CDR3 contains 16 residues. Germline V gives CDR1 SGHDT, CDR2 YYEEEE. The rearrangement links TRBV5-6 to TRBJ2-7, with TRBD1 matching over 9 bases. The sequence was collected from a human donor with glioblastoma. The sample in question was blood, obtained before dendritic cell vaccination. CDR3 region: CASSRPDWTGAHEQYF. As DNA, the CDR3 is TGTGCCAGCAGCCGACCAGATTGGACAGGGGCCCACGAGCAGTACTTC.